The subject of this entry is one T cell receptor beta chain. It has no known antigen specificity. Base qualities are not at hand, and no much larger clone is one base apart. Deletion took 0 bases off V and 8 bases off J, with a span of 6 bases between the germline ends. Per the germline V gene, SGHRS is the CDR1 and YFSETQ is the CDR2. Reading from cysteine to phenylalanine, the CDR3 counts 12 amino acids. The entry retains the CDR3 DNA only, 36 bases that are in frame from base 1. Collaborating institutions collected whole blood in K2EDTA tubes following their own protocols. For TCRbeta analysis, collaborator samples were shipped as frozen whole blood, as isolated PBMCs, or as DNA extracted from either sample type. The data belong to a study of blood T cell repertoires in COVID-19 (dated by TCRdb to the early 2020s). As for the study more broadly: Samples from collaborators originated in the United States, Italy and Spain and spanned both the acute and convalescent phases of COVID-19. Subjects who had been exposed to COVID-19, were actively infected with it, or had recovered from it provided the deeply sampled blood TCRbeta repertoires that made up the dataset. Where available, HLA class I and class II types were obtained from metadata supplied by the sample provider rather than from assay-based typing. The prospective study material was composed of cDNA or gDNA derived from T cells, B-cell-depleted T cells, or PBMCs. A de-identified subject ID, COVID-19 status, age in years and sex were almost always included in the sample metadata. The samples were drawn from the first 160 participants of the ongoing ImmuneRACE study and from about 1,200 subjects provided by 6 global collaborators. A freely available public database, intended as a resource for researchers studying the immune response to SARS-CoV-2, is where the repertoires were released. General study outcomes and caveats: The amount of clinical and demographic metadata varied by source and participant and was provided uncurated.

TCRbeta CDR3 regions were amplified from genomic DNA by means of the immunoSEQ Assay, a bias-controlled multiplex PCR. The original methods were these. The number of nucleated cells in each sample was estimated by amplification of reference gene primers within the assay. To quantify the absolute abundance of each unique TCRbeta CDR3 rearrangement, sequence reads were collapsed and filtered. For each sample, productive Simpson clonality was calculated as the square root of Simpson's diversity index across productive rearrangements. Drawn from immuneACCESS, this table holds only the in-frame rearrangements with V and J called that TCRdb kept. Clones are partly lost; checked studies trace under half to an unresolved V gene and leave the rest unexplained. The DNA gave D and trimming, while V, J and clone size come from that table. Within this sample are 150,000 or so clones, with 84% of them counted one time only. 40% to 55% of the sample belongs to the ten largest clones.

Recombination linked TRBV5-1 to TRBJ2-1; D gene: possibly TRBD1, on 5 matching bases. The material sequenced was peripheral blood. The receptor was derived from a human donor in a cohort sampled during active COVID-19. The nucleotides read TGCGCCAGCAGCTTGGGGGGCTATGAGCAGTTCTTC. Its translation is CASSLGGYEQFF. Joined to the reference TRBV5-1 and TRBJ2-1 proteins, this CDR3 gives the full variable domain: KAGVTQTPRYLIKTRGQQVTLSCSPISGHRSVSWYQQTPGQGLQFLFEYFSETQRNKGNFPGRFSGRQFSNSRSEMNVSTLELGDSALYLCASSLGGYEQFFGPGTRLTVL.